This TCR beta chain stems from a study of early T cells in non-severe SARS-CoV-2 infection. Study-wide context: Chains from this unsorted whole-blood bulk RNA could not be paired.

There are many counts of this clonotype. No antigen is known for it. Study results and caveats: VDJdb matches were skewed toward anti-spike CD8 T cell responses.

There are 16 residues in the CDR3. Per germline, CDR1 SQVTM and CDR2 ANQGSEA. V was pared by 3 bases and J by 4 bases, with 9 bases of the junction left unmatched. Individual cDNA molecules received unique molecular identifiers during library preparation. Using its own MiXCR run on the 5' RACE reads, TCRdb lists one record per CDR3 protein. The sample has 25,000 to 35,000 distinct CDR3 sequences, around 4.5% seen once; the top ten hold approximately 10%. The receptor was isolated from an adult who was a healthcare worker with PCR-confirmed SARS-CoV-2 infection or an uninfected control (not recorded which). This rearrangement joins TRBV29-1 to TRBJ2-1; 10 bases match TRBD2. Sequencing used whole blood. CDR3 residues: CSVESLLAGVYNEQFF. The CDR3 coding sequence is TGCAGCGTTGAGTCTTTGCTAGCGGGAGTTTACAATGAGCAGTTCTTC.